This is a list of T cell receptor beta chains from one sample in a study of blood T cells in healthy people across ages. TCRdb reprocessed the 5' RACE reads with MiXCR, giving one entry per CDR3 protein. The table records 800,000 to 950,000 distinct CDR3 sequences, 25% to 30% of them present only once. These data were also reused for a study on T cells of mothers and their children.

The sample was blood. Receptors were obtained from a woman aged 40 to 50 in good health. Each CDR3 is given with its conserved first and last residue. Each record gives: CDR3 protein, CDR3 DNA, J gene, V gene, clone size, D gene. The D gene is left open where the match is weak. Clone size appears in some rows only: once, few, many, or a class for an expanded clone.

CDR3 protein: CASSSRGAHSYEQYF; CDR3 DNA: TGTGCCAGCAGTTCCAGGGGAGCCCACTCCTACGAGCAGTACTTC; J gene: TRBJ2-7; V gene: TRBV12-3/TRBV12-4; clone size: few; D gene: NA
CDR3 protein: CSASYYGTGGGDEQFF; CDR3 DNA: TGCAGTGCTAGTTATTACGGGACAGGGGGTGGAGATGAGCAGTTCTTC; J gene: TRBJ2-1; V gene: TRBV20-1; clone size: NA; D gene: TRBD1
CDR3 protein: CASSLEEGRINYGYTF; CDR3 DNA: TGTGCCAGCAGCTTGGAGGAGGGGAGAATAAACTATGGCTACACCTTC; J gene: TRBJ1-2; V gene: TRBV5-6; clone size: NA; D gene: NA
CDR3 protein: CASSLFSQDYEQYF; CDR3 DNA: TGTGCCAGCAGCTTATTTTCGCAGGACTACGAGCAGTACTTC; J gene: TRBJ2-7; V gene: TRBV7-2; clone size: many; D gene: NA
CDR3 protein: CAGSLDTFAYEQYF; CDR3 DNA: TGTGCCGGCAGCCTGGACACATTTGCCTACGAGCAGTACTTC; J gene: TRBJ2-7; V gene: TRBV2; clone size: few; D gene: NA
CDR3 protein: CASSWDRDREETQYF; CDR3 DNA: TGTGCCAGCAGCTGGGACAGGGACAGGGAAGAGACCCAGTACTTC; J gene: TRBJ2-5; V gene: TRBV2; clone size: NA; D gene: TRBD1
CDR3 protein: CASSPEVRGEAFF; CDR3 DNA: TGTGCCAGCTCACCAGAGGTCAGGGGTGAAGCTTTCTTT; J gene: TRBJ1-1; V gene: TRBV18; clone size: NA; D gene: NA
CDR3 protein: CASSLVGDTEAFF; CDR3 DNA: TGTGCCAGCAGCTTAGTAGGGGACACTGAAGCTTTCTTT; J gene: TRBJ1-1; V gene: TRBV5-1; clone size: many; D gene: NA
CDR3 protein: CASRQGAYEQYF; CDR3 DNA: TGTGCCAGCAGGCAGGGGGCCTACGAGCAGTACTTC; J gene: TRBJ2-7; V gene: TRBV28; clone size: many; D gene: TRBD1
CDR3 protein: CASGHSSYEQYF; CDR3 DNA: TGTGCCAGCGGGCACAGCTCCTACGAGCAGTACTTC; J gene: TRBJ2-7; V gene: TRBV14; clone size: many; D gene: NA
CDR3 protein: CASSQDKTTGFVIQYF; CDR3 DNA: TGCGCCAGCAGCCAAGATAAGACGACAGGGTTTGTCATTCAGTACTTC; J gene: TRBJ2-4; V gene: TRBV4-3; clone size: many; D gene: TRBD1
CDR3 protein: CASSQGSRLAGDRKTQYF; CDR3 DNA: TGTGCCAGCAGCCAAGGGAGTCGGCTAGCGGGGGATCGGAAGACCCAGTACTTC; J gene: TRBJ2-5; V gene: TRBV3-1; clone size: NA; D gene: TRBD2
CDR3 protein: CASSPSWEGTGELFF; CDR3 DNA: TGTGCCAGCAGCCCTAGTTGGGAGGGCACCGGGGAGCTGTTTTTT; J gene: TRBJ2-2; V gene: TRBV7-3; clone size: NA; D gene: TRBD2
CDR3 protein: CSATDSGGQETQYF; CDR3 DNA: TGCAGTGCTACTGATAGCGGGGGGCAAGAGACCCAGTACTTC; J gene: TRBJ2-5; V gene: TRBV20-1; clone size: NA; D gene: TRBD2
CDR3 protein: CASSPPGQGLLAKNIQYF; CDR3 DNA: TGTGCCAGCAGCCCGCCGGGACAGGGGCTCCTAGCCAAAAACATTCAGTACTTC; J gene: TRBJ2-4; V gene: TRBV7-9; clone size: few; D gene: TRBD1
CDR3 protein: CASRSPGQGGEQYF; CDR3 DNA: TGTGCCAGCAGATCACCGGGACAGGGTGGCGAGCAGTACTTC; J gene: TRBJ2-7; V gene: TRBV7-9; clone size: NA; D gene: TRBD1